These T cell receptor beta chains were read from a single sample in a study of long-term antiretroviral therapy in people with HIV. Sequencing was performed with immunoSEQ multiplex PCR; in TCRdb, only in-frame clones are kept and a portion is missing. Here the sample spans just under 20,000 clones, around three quarters being singletons. This specimen was unsorted PBMCs, taken 0.5 years before starting antiretroviral therapy. The source is a man aged 18 to 30 with HIV. Each CDR3 is given without its conserved first and last residue.

j_gene	v_gene	CDR3aa
TRBJ2-3	TRBV7-3	ASSSLGNTDTQY
TRBJ2-3	TRBV5-4	ASSLELAVTSTDTQY
TRBJ2-2	TRBV11-3	ASSSKHPGLTGGELF
TRBJ2-7	TRBV6-5	ASRSDRESMYEQY
TRBJ2-3	TRBV5-4	ASTLAGRGDTQY
TRBJ1-2	TRBV27	ASSLGQGPNYGYT
TRBJ2-1	TRBV4-2	ASSQDSGGGANEQF
TRBJ2-5	TRBV6-5	ASSIQETQY
TRBJ2-7	TRBV5-1	ASSLGGGSSYEQY
TRBJ2-7	TRBV2	AIPDDSGSYGEQY
TRBJ2-7	TRBV27	ASSLTGEIVHEQY
TRBJ2-1	TRBV18	ASSPGGPEQF
TRBJ2-5	TRBV9	ASSVRHGGRETQY
TRBJ2-2	TRBV11-1	ASSLYGRDLTGELF
TRBJ2-3	TRBV7-2	ASSSPKDYNPPADTQY
TRBJ1-4	TRBV5-6	ASSTYGRGAANEKLF
TRBJ2-7	TRBV7-9	ASSLAPQGVEQY